The 7 T cell receptor beta chains reported below all come from one sample, sequenced in a study of cytomegalovirus exposure and HLA in healthy donors. Primers for the PCR totalled 60 Vbeta and 13 Jbeta. Sequencing was performed with immunoSEQ multiplex PCR; in TCRdb, only in-frame clones are kept and a portion is missing. The sample lists 150,000 to 200,000 clones, over 70% seen once, with 1% to 1.5% in the top ten. The sample taken for sequencing was PBMCs. The receptors come from a man in his forties or fifties in good health and CMV-seropositive.

This clone was detected a few times. The chain combines TRBV6-1 with TRBJ2-7; no reliable D call. V dropped 7 bases and J dropped 3 bases, with 13 bases sitting between them. Germline loops: CDR1 MNHNS, CDR2 SASEGT. The CDR3 runs to 13 residues. The CDR3, as DNA: TGTGCCAGCAAAACAGCCCGCAACTACGAGCAGTACTTC. Translated, it gives CASKTARNYEQYF.

The chain carries TRBV19 and TRBJ1-1, with 9 bases fitting TRBD1. The junction had 13 bases not matched to a gene; V was cut back by 6 bases and J by 5 bases. Germline-derived CDR1 and CDR2 are LNHDA and SQIVND (reference sequence). This CDR3 is built from 16 residues. CDR3 protein: CASRPLDRGGETEAFF. The DNA for the CDR3 is TGTGCCAGTAGGCCCCTGGACAGGGGAGGAGAAACTGAAGCTTTCTTT.

The chain recombines TRBV19 with TRBJ1-5, with a weak D call TRBD1 (6 bases). Trimming took 7 bases from V and 5 from J, leaving 18 bases between them. The CDR3 extends over 15 amino acids. The germline gives CDR1 LNHDA, CDR2 SQIVND (reference sequence). In DNA form, the CDR3 reads TGTGCCAGTAACATAAATGGGGGCCCTTATCAGCCCCAGCATTTT. Protein: CASNINGGPYQPQHF.

This clone was found a few times. The chain combines TRBV9 with TRBJ1-1; a possible D gene is TRBD1 (5 bases). Germline V gives CDR1 SGDLS, CDR2 YYNGEE. The CDR3 covers 14 residues. V was clipped by 0 bases and J by 4 bases, with 10 bases between them. The DNA of the CDR3 is TGTGCCAGCAGCGTAGCGGGGACTGCCACTGAAGCTTTCTTT. Translated: CASSVAGTATEAFF.

The chain employs TRBV14 and TRBJ2-1; no reliable D call. V was cut by 0 bases and J by 9 bases, with 9 bases left in between. The CDR3 extends over 13 amino acids. Germline V gene lookup returns CDR1 SGHDN and CDR2 FVKESK. CDR3 protein: CASSQEIRSEQFF. The CDR3 nucleotides are TGTGCCAGCAGCCAAGAAATACGGAGTGAGCAGTTCTTC.

This chain connects TRBV4-1 to TRBJ1-2; TRBD1 agrees at 10 bases. CDR1 is MGHRA and CDR2 is YSYEKL in the germline V gene. Trimming at V came to 4 bases and at J to 8 bases, leaving 13 bases not matched to a gene. The CDR3 runs 16 residues. The CDR3 sequence is CASSRLTRDRGGGYTF. CDR3 sequence (DNA): TGCGCCAGCAGCCGACTCACCAGGGACAGGGGAGGAGGCTACACCTTC.

This clone turned up a few times. The rearrangement links TRBV7-8 to TRBJ2-7, with D possibly being TRBD2 (6 bases). The CDR3 is made up of 15 amino acids. Per the germline V gene, CDR1 is SGHVS and CDR2 is FQNEAQ. V lost 5 bases and J 0 bases, leaving 14 bases between the germline ends. The CDR3 bases are TGTGCCAGCAGCCCGAGGGACGGGAGCTCCTACGAGCAGTACTTC. This gives the protein CASSPRDGSSYEQYF.